This T cell receptor beta chain stems from a study of PD-L1 blockade in urothelial cancer. On the study more broadly: Patients went on atezolizumab at some point between 2012 and 2014, receiving 1,200 mg intravenously every 3 weeks. Blood samples contained a median around 130,000 T cells.

Clones were sequenced by immunoSEQ multiplex PCR, and TCRdb holds only the in-frame ones, with some missing. The sample lists 70,000 or so clones; approximately 91% were seen once. Study-level findings and limits: Better progression-free and overall survival followed lower pretreatment blood clonality.

This clone came up once. What it binds is unknown. The specimen comprised PBMCs, sampled around atezolizumab (anti-PD-L1) treatment. This clonotype was sampled from a man aged 60-69 years with urothelial cancer.

CDR3 sequence reads: CASSQVDSYEQYF. CDR3 coding DNA: TGTGCCAGCAGCCAAGTTGACAGCTACGAGCAGTACTTC. The genes are TRBV14 and TRBJ2-7; maybe TRBD1 (5 bases). V lost 1 base and J lost 3, with 7 bases in between. Germline-derived CDR1 and CDR2 are SGHDN and FVKESK. The CDR3 contains 13 residues.